The present T cell receptor beta chain was sequenced within a study of response to subunit inactivated influenza vaccine. Notes on the study in general: The authors put forward the suggestion that each seasonal influenza vaccination may bring in only a limited number of new T cells.

Trimming cost V 3 bases and J 3 bases, with 11 bases left between them. The CDR3 is made up of 14 amino acids. CDR1 MDHEN and CDR2 SYDVKM come from the germline V gene. TCRdb analysed the RT-PCR reads with MiXCR anew, one entry per CDR3 protein. Among approximately 310,000 distinct CDR3 sequences listed, roughly 22% were seen once. Note on this clonotype: The antigen is undetermined.

Sequencing was performed on PBMCs from blood, taken less than 22 months after vaccination. The source is a man aged 50 to 75 who received an inactivated influenza vaccine. The J gene is TRBJ1-2, the V gene TRBV28; D unresolved. The CDR3 spells CASSLGIWDYGYTF. The CDR3 DNA is TGTGCCAGCAGTTTGGGAATTTGGGACTATGGCTACACCTTC.